The clone carrying this T cell receptor beta chain came up a few times. What it binds is unknown. The germline CDR1 and CDR2 sequences are SGDLS and YYNGEE. This CDR3 comprises 17 residues. V trimming: 4 bases; J trimming: 3 bases; junction bases outside the gene matches: 13. To make TCR beta libraries, researchers used iRepertoire HTBI primers and Arm-PCR of CDR3 regions. MiXCR was run by TCRdb on the multiplex PCR reads, yielding one entry per CDR3 protein. Among roughly 560,000 distinct CDR3 sequences listed, around 13% were seen once. These data come from a study of regulatory T cells in long-lasting Graves disease. Study-level findings and limits: Few sampled subjects may have lowered accuracy.

Time point meaning: newly diagnosed GD, antithyroid drugs for less than 3 months. RNA extracted from PBMCs served as the sequencing template. These data also featured in a second study, about T cells in Graves' hyperthyroidism and ophthalmopathy. That study adds: Diagnoses used clinical symptoms, serum thyroxine and TRAb, thyroid ultrasound and orbital computed tomography. The HTBI primer set was used in a first-round RT-PCR of the TCR CDR3. In blood, most of the thyroid clonotypes expanded above 0.001 were also present.

This chain connects TRBV9 to TRBJ1-1; TRBD1 matches 9 bases. This clonotype originated in a woman aged 25 to 39 with Graves disease. The specimen was peripheral blood mononuclear cells (PBMCs), collected at new diagnosis, from a patient treated with antithyroid drugs. The CDR3 bases are TGTGCCAGCAGCTTAAACCGGGACAGGGTAGGGGACACTGAAGCTTTCTTT. This gives the protein CASSLNRDRVGDTEAFF.